Each of the 5 T cell receptor beta chains below was sequenced from the same sample in a study of cytomegalovirus exposure and HLA in healthy donors. The study ran its PCR with 60 Vbeta and 13 Jbeta primers. TCRdb's table, derived via immunoSEQ multiplex PCR, lists solely in-frame clones and lacks some. The sample carries under 200,000 clones, approximately 86% recorded once. The sequenced sample consisted of PBMCs. The receptors come from a woman younger than 35 in good health and CMV-seronegative.

The rearrangement joins TRBV19 to TRBJ1-1; D possibly corresponds to TRBD1 (6 bases). The CDR3 has 16 amino acids. Germline CDR1 and CDR2: LNHDA and SQIVND (reference sequence). V shed 3 bases and J shed 4 bases, with 18 bases lying between them. The CDR3 region is CASSIPITGLVTEAFF. The CDR3 DNA sequence: TGTGCCAGTAGTATCCCAATAACAGGGCTCGTCACTGAAGCTTTCTTT.

This chain joins TRBV2 and TRBJ2-7; 8 nucleotides match TRBD2. The CDR3 loop spans 16 amino acids. The V gene's germline CDR1 is SNHLY and CDR2 FYNNEI. The V gene end was trimmed by 6 bases and the J gene end by 3 bases; junction bases not matched to a gene: 13. This chain's CDR3 is CASSESPKTSDYEQYF. CDR3 bases: TGTGCCAGCAGCGAAAGCCCTAAGACTAGCGACTACGAGCAGTACTTC.

This clone appeared once. The chain uses TRBV5-1 and TRBJ2-1, with D perhaps matching TRBD1 (6 bases). Trimming removed 4 bases from V and 1 base from J, with 15 bases in between. The CDR3 consists of 16 residues. Germline V CDR1 and CDR2: SGHRS, YFSETQ. Here the CDR3 reads CASSTVQGRSYNEQFF. CDR3 nucleotide sequence: TGCGCCAGCAGCACCGTACAGGGCCGATCCTACAATGAGCAGTTCTTC.

On this clone: The same CDR3 also results from other DNA sequences found in this sample. The gene calls are TRBV7-6 and TRBJ1-1, with TRBD1 matching 8 bases. Germline values: CDR1 SGHVS, CDR2 FNYEAQ. The ends lost 4 bases at V and 8 bases at J; junction bases unmatched: 6. The CDR3 is 13 residues long. DNA of the CDR3: TGTGCCAGCAGCTCACCAGGGGGCACCGAAGCTTTCTTT. This gives the protein CASSSPGGTEAFF.

The rearrangement joins TRBV11-2 to TRBJ2-2; possibly TRBD1 for D (5 bases). This CDR3 comprises 15 residues. Deletions cut 4 bases from V and 1 base from J, with 10 bases between. Germline V gives CDR1 SGHAT, CDR2 FQNNGV. CDR3 DNA sequence: TGTGCCAGCAGCTCTGGGGCGTTGAACACCGGGGAGCTGTTTTTT. Its protein product is CASSSGALNTGELFF.